This T cell receptor (beta chain) is from a study of blood T cells in healthy people across ages. A note on this clonotype: The target antigen is unknown.

Germline values: CDR1 MNHEY, CDR2 SVGAGI. CDR3 length: 15 residues. Trimming removed 0 bases at V and 9 bases at J, with 16 bases between. A second roughly 6 to 12 cycle PCR used barcoded and J-beta primers. Template switching added a 12-random-nucleotide identifier to every cDNA molecule. TCRdb processed the 5' RACE reads anew with MiXCR; each CDR3 protein has one entry. This table has about 1.8 million distinct CDR3 sequences, roughly 50% appearing once. Study findings and constraints: Possibly, changes in expanded clonotypes were confounded because donor CMV status was unknown. The fall in TCR beta diversity per million T cells was roughly linear with age. Naive T cell percentage and TCR beta diversity correlated strongly.

The sequence derives from a woman aged 40 to 49 in good health. Sequencing was done on a sample of blood. This chain joins TRBV6-5 and TRBJ2-3; D is undetermined. The CDR3 DNA reads TGTGCCAGCAGTTACTCGGGATTTTTGGCAGGCACGCAGTATTTT. Translated, it gives CASSYSGFLAGTQYF.